Below are 14 T cell receptor beta chains sequenced from a single sample in a study of cytomegalovirus exposure and HLA in healthy donors. Vbeta (60) and Jbeta (13) primers were used in the PCR. The assay was immunoSEQ multiplex PCR, and TCRdb's table has in-frame clones only and misses some. The table shows fewer than 200,000 clones, with more than 70% occurring only once. The sequenced material came from PBMCs. These receptor sequences come from a woman in her 50s in good health and CMV-seropositive.

CDR3 sequence: CARSQGQGPNSYSNQPQHF. The DNA for the CDR3 is TGTGCCAGAAGCCAAGGACAGGGACCCAATTCATATAGCAATCAGCCCCAGCATTTT. V is TRBV5-3 and J is TRBJ1-5, with 8 bases lining up with TRBD1. TRBV5-3 is treated as an ORF (open reading frame) with a function not yet certain. The V gene end was trimmed by 4 bases and the J gene end by 0 bases; junction bases not matched to a gene: 15. This CDR3 spans 19 amino acids.

The rearrangement links TRBV9 to TRBJ2-5; no clear D. Trimming removed 0 bases from V and 2 bases from J, with 11 bases in between. Germline loops: CDR1 SGDLS, CDR2 YYNGEE. The CDR3 is 15 residues long. The CDR3 nucleotides read TGTGCCAGCAGCGTAGGGAAGCGCACGCAAGAGACCCAGTACTTC. This translates into CASSVGKRTQETQYF.

The J gene is TRBJ1-1, the V gene TRBV28; D gene ambiguous. V lost 5 bases and J lost 0, with 7 bases in between. Germline V CDR1 and CDR2: MDHEN, SYDVKM. This CDR3 has 13 amino acids. The CDR3 bases are TGTGCCAGCAGTAGCGTTATGAACACTGAAGCTTTCTTT. It specifies CASSSVMNTEAFF.

V is TRBV6-4 and J is TRBJ2-3; 10 nucleotides align to TRBD2. The CDR3 runs to 14 residues. V was clipped by 8 bases and J by 4 bases; unmatched bases: 6. Germline lookup yields CDR1 MRHNA and CDR2 SNTAGT. The CDR3 sequence: CASAGTSDSDTQYF. CDR3 in DNA: TGTGCCAGCGCCGGGACTAGCGACTCAGATACGCAGTATTTT.

This clone was counted between two and nine times. V gene TRBV4-2 combines with J gene TRBJ1-1; possible D gene TRBD1, 6 bases. Germline V gene lookup returns CDR1 LGHNA and CDR2 YNFKEQ. CDR3 length equals 16 residues. Deletions cut 5 bases from V and 1 base from J, with 17 bases between. This chain's CDR3 is CASSLQAGAQNTEAFF. CDR3 nucleotide sequence: TGTGCCAGCAGCTTACAGGCAGGGGCCCAGAACACTGAAGCTTTCTTT.

The chain employs TRBV23-1 and TRBJ1-5, with TRBD1 matching over 9 bases. TRBV23-1 is treated as an ORF (open reading frame) with a function not yet certain. There are 16 residues in the CDR3. J gave up 4 bases and V 3 bases, and 7 bases lay outside the gene matches. In DNA form, the CDR3 reads TGCGCCAGCAGTCAGTCGGACAGGGGACCAAATCAGCCCCAGCATTTT. Translation gives CASSQSDRGPNQPQHF.

This sequence joins TRBV30 and TRBJ1-6, with D unresolved. V lost 2 bases and J 6 bases, leaving 5 bases between the germline ends. Germline-derived CDR1 and CDR2 are GTSNPN and SVGIG (reference sequence). This CDR3 has 12 residues. This CDR3 is CAWSSVNSPLHF. The CDR3 DNA sequence: TGTGCCTGGAGTTCGGTTAATTCACCCCTCCACTTT.

CDR3 sequence: CASRGDRGSEAFF. CDR3 bases: TGTGCCAGCAGGGGGGACAGGGGGTCCGAAGCTTTCTTT. V usage is TRBV2 and J usage is TRBJ1-1; the match to TRBD1 covers 11 bases. V gave up 6 bases and J gave up 8 bases; unmatched junction bases: 5. The CDR3 is made up of 13 amino acids. CDR1 and CDR2 (germline): SNHLY, FYNNEI. Variable domain in full (rest from reference TRBV2 and TRBJ1-1): EPEVTQTPSHQVTQMGQEVILRCVPISNHLYFYWYRQILGQKVEFLVSFYNNEISEKSEIFDDQFSVERPDGSNFTLKIRSTKLEDSAMYFCASRGDRGSEAFFGQGTRLTVV.

The chain is built from TRBV19 and TRBJ1-2; D might be TRBD1 (5 bases). The CDR3 consists of 13 residues. Looked up from germline, CDR1 is LNHDA and CDR2 is SQIVND (reference sequence). V was trimmed by 6 bases and J by 5 bases, leaving 13 bases between them. The CDR3 protein is CASSPRQGYGYTF. CDR3 coding DNA: TGTGCCAGTAGCCCCCGGCAGGGATATGGCTACACCTTC.

This clone was counted between two and nine times. The chain carries TRBV28 and TRBJ2-3, with D tentatively TRBD1 (5 bases). The V end was cut by 3 bases, the J end by 2 bases, with 12 bases between. CDR3 length: 15 residues. Per the germline V gene, CDR1 is MDHEN and CDR2 is SYDVKM. CDR3 coding DNA: TGTGCCAGCAGTTTGTCAGGGATGGCCACAGATACGCAGTATTTT. It specifies CASSLSGMATDTQYF.

As concerns this clone: This specimen includes other DNA sequences encoding the same CDR3. The CDR3 loop reads CASSFSGGSYEQYF. For the CDR3, the DNA is TGTGCCAGCAGCTTTAGCGGGGGCTCCTACGAGCAGTACTTC. This chain links TRBV7-9 with TRBJ2-7; 9 bases map to TRBD2. Germline V lookup: CDR1 SEHNR, CDR2 FQNEAQ (reference sequence). Trimming took 3 bases from V and 0 from J; bases not matched to a gene: 0. The CDR3 length is 14 residues.

The rearrangement uses TRBV9 and TRBJ1-3; tentatively, D is TRBD1 (5 bases). The CDR3 length is 16 residues. V was cut by 4 bases and J by 0 bases, with 14 bases left in between. Germline V gene lookup returns CDR1 SGDLS and CDR2 YYNGEE. The CDR3 here is CASSPWGRVSGNTIYF. CDR3 sequence (DNA): TGTGCCAGCAGCCCCTGGGGCAGGGTCTCTGGAAACACCATATATTTT. Variable domain in full (rest from reference TRBV9 and TRBJ1-3): DSGVTQTPKHLITATGQRVTLRCSPRSGDLSVYWYQQSLDQGLQFLIQYYNGEERAKGNILERFSAQQFPDLHSELNLSSLELGDSALYFCASSPWGRVSGNTIYFGEGSWLTVV.

This clone has more than one count but fewer than ten. The chain couples TRBV18 to TRBJ1-5; D is undetermined. The length of the CDR3 is 13 residues. V was shortened by 2 bases and J by 5 bases, with 7 bases between the two germline ends. CDR1 and CDR2 from the germline V gene are KGHSH and LQKENI. The CDR3 loop is CASSPKRDQPQHF. The CDR3 DNA sequence: TGTGCCAGCTCACCAAAACGCGATCAGCCCCAGCATTTT. The entire variable domain, with the rest obtained from reference TRBV18 and TRBJ1-5, is as follows: NAGVMQNPRHLVRRRGQEARLRCSPMKGHSHVYWYRQLPEEGLKFMVYLQKENIIDESGMPKERFSAEFPKEGPSILRIQQVVRGDSAAYFCASSPKRDQPQHFGDGTRLSIL.

The genes are TRBV11-2 and TRBJ2-1; tentatively, D is TRBD2 (5 bases). The CDR3 is 15 amino acids. V shed 0 bases and J shed 7 bases, with 13 bases lying between them. Germline V gene lookup returns CDR1 SGHAT and CDR2 FQNNGV. CDR3 bases: TGTGCCAGCAGCTTAGATGTGGGAGTAGGGAATGAGCAGTTCTTC. Its translation: CASSLDVGVGNEQFF. The whole variable domain, remainder taken from reference TRBV11-2 and TRBJ2-1, is EAGVAQSPRYKIIEKRQSVAFWCNPISGHATLYWYQQILGQGPKLLIQFQNNGVVDDSQLPKDRFSAERLKGVDSTLKIQPAKLEDSAVYLCASSLDVGVGNEQFFGPGTRLTVL.